Following are 11 T cell receptor beta chains from one sample sequenced in a study of early T cells in non-severe SARS-CoV-2 infection. MiXCR was run by TCRdb on the 5' RACE reads, yielding one entry per CDR3 protein. This sample yields some 48,000 distinct CDR3 sequences, of which over 5% are seen a single time; around 7% belongs to the top ten. This material consisted of whole blood, taken at baseline. The receptors were sampled from an adult who was a healthcare worker with PCR-confirmed SARS-CoV-2 infection or an uninfected control (not recorded which).

This clonotype was recorded a few times. J is TRBJ1-1 and V is TRBV5-6, with D maybe TRBD1 (5 bases). The CDR3 covers 14 residues. V lost 4 bases, J lost 1 base, and 11 bases lay in between. Germline V gives CDR1 SGHDT, CDR2 YYEEEE. The CDR3 spells CASSAGLKNTEAFF. The CDR3 bases are TGTGCCAGCAGCGCGGGACTCAAGAACACTGAAGCTTTCTTT.

This clonotype has only a few counts. The chain recombines TRBV28 with TRBJ2-4; 8 nucleotides line up with TRBD2. With V trimmed by 3 bases and J by 1 base, 5 bases remained unmatched. The CDR3 covers 16 residues. CDR1 is MDHEN and CDR2 is SYDVKM in the germline V gene. CDR3 DNA sequence: TGTGCCAGCAGTTTCCGGGGGGGCTCTGCCAAAAACATTCAGTACTTC. Encoded protein: CASSFRGGSAKNIQYF.

At least ten counts were recorded for this clonotype. The chain is built from TRBV11-2 and TRBJ2-7; D gene unclear. The CDR3 runs 14 residues. The germline V and J ends were trimmed by 1 base and 2 bases, with 9 bases remaining between them. Germline V lookup: CDR1 SGHAT, CDR2 FQNNGV. In nucleotides, the CDR3 is TGTGCCAGCAGCTTAGGGCCACATACCTACGAGCAGTACTTC. Its protein product is CASSLGPHTYEQYF.

This sequence joins TRBV19 and TRBJ2-1; D unclear. V lost 2 bases and J 7 bases, leaving 9 bases between the germline ends. Germline V gene sequence: CDR1 LNHDA, CDR2 SQIVND (reference sequence). There are 13 residues in the CDR3. CDR3 protein: CASSISNRNEQFF. DNA of the CDR3: TGTGCCAGTAGTATATCCAACCGTAATGAGCAGTTCTTC. The full variable domain, rest sourced from reference TRBV19 and TRBJ2-1, is DGGITQSPKYLFRKEGQNVTLSCEQNLNHDAMYWYRQDPGQGLRLIYYSQIVNDFQKGDIAEGYSVSREKKESFPLTVTSAQKNPTAFYLCASSISNRNEQFFGPGTRLTVL.

The CDR3, as DNA: TGTGCCAGTCAAAACAGGGAGAACTATGGCTACACCTTC. It yields the protein CASQNRENYGYTF. V usage is TRBV19 and J usage is TRBJ1-2, with D maybe TRBD1 (6 bases). The CDR3 runs 13 residues. Looked up from germline, CDR1 is LNHDA and CDR2 is SQIVND (reference sequence). Trimming pared 8 bases from V and 2 bases from J, leaving 12 bases between.

Only a few counts were recorded for this clonotype. The rearrangement joins TRBV12-3 or TRBV12-4 to TRBJ1-5; TRBD1 matches 8 bases. There are 17 residues in the CDR3. J lost 6 bases, V lost 4 bases, and 14 bases had no gene match. The CDR3 sequence: CASSSKHRTGYTQPQHF. CDR3 nucleotide sequence: TGTGCCAGCAGTTCCAAACATCGGACAGGGTATACTCAGCCCCAGCATTTT.

The table lists this clonotype with a few counts. CDR3 sequence: CASSVRDTDTQYF. In nucleotides, the CDR3 is TGTGCCAGCTCAGTCCGGGACACAGATACGCAGTATTTT. The chain carries TRBV18 and TRBJ2-3; possibly TRBD2 for D (5 bases). The CDR3 consists of 13 residues. Germline CDR1 is KGHSH and CDR2 is LQKENI. Trimming left V 5 bases short and J 2 bases short, with 8 bases between.

There are many counts of this clonotype. CDR3 sequence (DNA): TGTGCCAGCAAGGAACGGGCGGGCCCCTACAATGAGCAGTTCTTC. It specifies CASKERAGPYNEQFF. This chain joins TRBV11-2 and TRBJ2-1; perhaps TRBD2 as D (5 bases). CDR1 and CDR2 from the germline V gene are SGHAT and FQNNGV. The V end was cut by 7 bases, the J end by 2 bases, with 15 bases between. This CDR3 comprises 15 residues. The variable domain in full, with the rest retrieved from reference TRBV11-2 and TRBJ2-1, is EAGVAQSPRYKIIEKRQSVAFWCNPISGHATLYWYQQILGQGPKLLIQFQNNGVVDDSQLPKDRFSAERLKGVDSTLKIQPAKLEDSAVYLCASKERAGPYNEQFFGPGTRLTVL.

The rearrangement uses TRBV7-3 and TRBJ2-3, with 7 bases fitting TRBD2. The CDR3 sequence is 18 residues long. Germline V gene lookup returns CDR1 SGHTA and CDR2 FQGTGA. The junction had 19 bases not matched to a gene; V was cut back by 5 bases and J by 5 bases. The CDR3 loop reads CASSPLRKVAGQGDTQYF. CDR3 nucleotides: TGTGCCAGCAGCCCCCTAAGGAAAGTAGCGGGTCAGGGAGATACGCAGTATTTT.

V is TRBV14 and J is TRBJ2-7; 9 bases are shared with TRBD2. Germline CDR1 SGHDN, CDR2 FVKESK. The V gene end was trimmed by 5 bases and the J gene end by 5 bases; junction bases not matched to a gene: 13. The CDR3 is 16 amino acids. Written as DNA, the CDR3 is TGTGCCAGCAGCTTTAGCGGGAGCGCGCCTTCGGACGAGCAGTACTTC. Its translation is CASSFSGSAPSDEQYF.

The chain carries TRBV2 and TRBJ2-6, with TRBD1 matching over 7 bases. CDR1 and CDR2 from the germline V gene are SNHLY and FYNNEI. The CDR3 loop spans 14 amino acids. V dropped 5 bases and J dropped 8; count of bases not matched to a gene: 6. The CDR3 nucleotides read TGTGCCAGCAGTCTTGGACAGGCCTCCAACGTCCTGACTTTC. It specifies CASSLGQASNVLTF.